This T cell receptor beta chain was identified during a study of T cell responses to AZD1222 COVID-19 vaccine (dated by TCRdb to 2020 to 2022). Regarding the complete study: Because spike-specific TCR depth and breadth did not differ between the two schedules, AZD1222 recipients who got a second dose at roughly 4 weeks were pooled with those who got a second dose at roughly 12 weeks. A total of 230 or so trial participants underwent TCR sequencing, of whom around 200 received two doses of AZD1222 and around 25 received two doses of the MenACWY control vaccine. Enrollment into the trials was organized by age into subgroups of 18-55, 56-69 and 70-plus years, and those subgroups contained roughly 150, 30 and 60 TCR-sequenced participants, respectively. The investigation overall reported the following: Because no samples from the day 14 peak response were available, repertoires could be characterized only after the peak T cell response. Participants were mostly white British, with more females than males. The authors suggested clonal diversity may have been underestimated. Conclusions about previously exposed vaccinees were limited because only a handful of AZD1222 recipients were SARS-CoV-2 seropositive at baseline. In the small 56-69-year group, the increase in depth fell short of significance, most likely because of low power. Nearly half of unique spike-specific TCRs reportedly recognized epitopes outside regions mutated in the B.1.351 and B.1.1.7 variants. The vaccine-associated CD4 TCRs covered the entire spike protein, and the dominant responses fell in regions 160-218 and 743-854. After two AZD1222 doses, both the breadth and the depth of spike-specific TCRs were significantly higher than at day 0 and than in MenACWY recipients.

In light of the paper, this sample's time point label describes: baseline before first vaccination. The vaccinee samples were drawn from two UK trials, COV001 and COV002, one of which was a single-blind randomized controlled phase 2/3 trial testing AZD1222 (ChAdOx1 nCoV-19) in healthy adults. For TCRbeta chain sequencing, PBMC samples from trial participants were taken at day 0 and at day 28 after the second dose. The CDR3 regions of human TCRbeta chains were analyzed by immunosequencing. The published analysis was carried out like this. TCRs in the repertoires were compared against a reference library of SARS-CoV-2-specific TCRs that had been generated with the MIRA antigen-specificity platform. Breadth meant the fraction of unique TCRs that were SARS-CoV-2-associated, whereas depth meant the fraction of total T cells that were SARS-CoV-2-associated. Each spike-specific TCR was assigned to its reactive spike region and to a CD4 or CD8 class using the MIRA data. Log10-transformed breadth and depth values were compared by one-way ANOVA with Sidak's multiple comparisons tests. TCRdb provides this immuneACCESS table in a form limited to in-frame rearrangements. Some clones are lacking; in checked studies, under half of them reflect an unresolved V gene, and why the rest are absent is not known. V and J calls and clone size come straight from that table; D and trimming were deduced from the DNA. For this sample the table gives 120,000 or so clones, of which around nine tenths were detected only once. The ten biggest clones cover 6% to 9% of the sample.

Comment on this clone: Its antigen remains undetermined. No base-level quality is on record; no much larger clone is a single base apart.

This receptor was taken from an adult in good health. The sequencing here drew on peripheral blood, taken on day 0 of AZD1222 vaccination.

The nucleotides read TGTGCCATCAGTGAGGCGGGACACGGTAGGAGTGGCTACACCTTC. Translation gives CAISEAGHGRSGYTF. Here the chain combines TRBV10-3 and TRBJ1-2, with TRBD1 tentatively as D gene (6 bases match). The CDR3 holds 15 amino acids from the cysteine to the phenylalanine. Only CDR3 DNA is held: 45 bases, read in frame from base 1. V and J lose 2 bases and 7 bases, and a span of 17 bases separates them. CDR1 ENHRY and CDR2 SYGVKD were looked up in the germline V gene.